The clone carrying this T cell receptor beta chain was counted many times. Its antigen is still unknown. This sample is drawn from a study of T-cell reconstitution after alpha-beta-depleted transplantation in children. Study observations and caveats: Newly produced T cells mostly provided counts and TCRbeta diversity after one year, as hyperexpanded clones declined.

There are 15 residues in the CDR3. Trimming cost V 5 bases and J 6 bases, with 22 bases left between them. The germline gives CDR1 DFQATT, CDR2 SNEGSKA (reference sequence). TCRbeta library construction was performed incorporating unique molecular identifiers. TCRdb redid the calling of the PCR reads with MiXCR, one entry per CDR3 protein. The sample yields some 550,000 distinct CDR3 sequences, roughly 23% seen once. The sample was PBMCs, mostly from graft donor cells, taken 360 days after TCRalphabeta/CD19-depleted stem cell transplant. This sequence joins TRBV20-1 and TRBJ2-5, with D perhaps TRBD2 (6 bases). The receptor was isolated from a boy under two years old who had a stem cell transplant for acute myeloid leukemia, so the T cells may come from the graft donor. For the CDR3, the DNA is TGCAGTGCTCCTGCCGCGGGGACCCGGCGAAAGACCCAGTACTTC. Amino acids: CSAPAAGTRRKTQYF.